Detailed here is one T cell receptor beta chain. Then a second PCR, running about 7 to 11 cycles, was carried out with a sample-barcoded 5' primer and a J-beta primer mix. From the 5' RACE reads, TCRdb called clonotypes with MiXCR, one entry per CDR3 protein. The table lists some 560,000 distinct CDR3 sequences, about 26% of them singletons, with over 3.5% in the top ten. The sample originates from a study of blood T cells in healthy people across ages. The CDR3 runs 15 residues. Germline CDR1 and CDR2: DFQATT and SNEGSKA (reference sequence). V was pared by 3 bases and J by 6 bases, with 20 bases between. This same sample was also taken into another study, of T cells of mothers and their children. That report notes: Donors were three healthy Caucasian mothers and their six children.

The sequencing sample was made of blood. The clonotype comes from a boy aged 2 to 9 in good health. J is TRBJ1-1 and V is TRBV20-1, with a tentative D call TRBD1 (5 bases). For the CDR3, the DNA is TGCAGTGCTAGTGGGTTGCCGGGGGATTGGTCTGAAGCTTTCTTT. It translates to CSASGLPGDWSEAFF.